The 6 T cell receptor beta chains below all came from one sample that was sequenced in a study of blood T cell repertoires in COVID-19. The protocol was immunoSEQ multiplex PCR, while the TCRdb copy is restricted to in-frame clones and leaves out a portion. The sample yields 80,000 to 95,000 clones, over 80% seen once. Sequencing was done on a sample of peripheral blood. The receptors were sampled from a woman aged 80 or over with active or convalescent COVID-19.

In its sample, this clone ranks as medium-sized (0.01 to 0.1%). The chain is built from TRBV5-4 and TRBJ2-7; no clear D gene. Germline CDR1 and CDR2: SGHNT and YYREEE (reference sequence). CDR3 length equals 14 residues. The V end lost 4 bases, the J end lost 0 bases, and 11 bases lay between the germline ends. The CDR3 sequence is CASSASESSYEQYF. DNA of the CDR3: TGTGCCAGCAGCGCGTCTGAGTCCTCCTACGAGCAGTACTTC.

The chain carries TRBV30 and TRBJ2-3, with TRBD1 matching over 9 bases. Trimming removed 8 bases from V and 2 bases from J; junction bases left unmatched: 2. The CDR3 consists of 12 residues. The germline gives CDR1 GTSNPN, CDR2 SVGIG (reference sequence). CDR3 DNA: TGTGCCCACAGGGGGCCCACAGATACGCAGTATTTT. Amino acids: CAHRGPTDTQYF.

This chain joins TRBV7-6 and TRBJ1-2; 8 bases are a match to TRBD1. The CDR3 is 15 amino acids. CDR1 and CDR2 (germline): SGHVS, FNYEAQ. Trimming removed 2 bases from V and 4 bases from J; junction bases left unmatched: 6. The CDR3 sequence: CASSLQGALPYGYTF. CDR3 DNA: TGTGCCAGCAGCTTACAGGGGGCGCTCCCCTATGGCTACACCTTC.

V is TRBV11-2 and J is TRBJ1-6; TRBD1 matches 7 bases. Trimming at V came to 5 bases and at J to 0 bases, leaving 10 bases not matched to a gene. CDR1 and CDR2 (germline): SGHAT, FQNNGV. CDR3 length: 18 residues. The CDR3 is CASSQRQGGSSYNSPLHF. The CDR3, as DNA: TGTGCCAGCAGCCAAAGACAGGGTGGCAGCTCCTATAATTCACCCCTCCACTTT.

The V call is TRBV28, the J call TRBJ1-1, with TRBD1 matching 11 bases. Germline V gene data show CDR1 as MDHEN and CDR2 as SYDVKM. CDR3 length equals 15 residues. Trimming took 6 bases from V and 3 from J; bases not matched to a gene: 6. DNA of the CDR3: TGTGCCAGCAGGCAGCCGGGACAGGGGGACACTGAAGCTTTCTTT. This encodes CASRQPGQGDTEAFF.

This clone has only one observation. V gene TRBV5-1 combines with J gene TRBJ2-3; 11 bases are a match to TRBD2. The ends lost 0 bases at V and 0 bases at J; junction bases unmatched: 0. The CDR3 is made up of 16 amino acids. The germline gives CDR1 SGHRS, CDR2 YFSETQ. The CDR3 coding sequence is TGCGCCAGCAGCTTGGGGACTAGCGGGAGCACAGATACGCAGTATTTT. Encoded protein: CASSLGTSGSTDTQYF. Looking up the rest from reference TRBV5-1 and TRBJ2-3 gives the full variable domain: KAGVTQTPRYLIKTRGQQVTLSCSPISGHRSVSWYQQTPGQGLQFLFEYFSETQRNKGNFPGRFSGRQFSNSRSEMNVSTLELGDSALYLCASSLGTSGSTDTQYFGPGTRLTVL.